This T cell receptor (beta chain) stems from a study of long-term antiretroviral therapy in people with HIV. Study background: Initial samples were collected about a decade before the 2015 immediate-ART recommendation. Study observations and caveats: Controls had broader CDR3 length ranges than HIV repertoires did. Regardless of time point, clones expanded before ART dominated the repertoire.

In the United States, treatment was given to all participants with HIV. To note about this clone: Its antigen is currently unknown.

Runs used v3.0 of the immunoSEQ assay and were done at survey level. Data came from immunoSEQ multiplex PCR; TCRdb stores just in-frame clones and leaves some out. The data hold tens of thousands of clones, with 85% observed a single time. The receptor comes from a woman aged 25 to 39 with HIV. Sequencing used unsorted PBMCs, obtained roughly 2.9 years before starting antiretroviral therapy.

CDR3 bases: TGTGCCAGTAGTTCAACAGCCTCTAATTGGTGGGCAGGCTACACCTTC. Translation: CASSSTASNWWAGYTF. This rearrangement joins TRBV19 to TRBJ1-2, with D hard to call. The CDR3 runs to 16 residues. Trimming shortened V by 5 bases and J by 8 bases, and 24 bases separated the two germline ends. The V gene's germline CDR1 is LNHDA and CDR2 SQIVND (reference sequence).